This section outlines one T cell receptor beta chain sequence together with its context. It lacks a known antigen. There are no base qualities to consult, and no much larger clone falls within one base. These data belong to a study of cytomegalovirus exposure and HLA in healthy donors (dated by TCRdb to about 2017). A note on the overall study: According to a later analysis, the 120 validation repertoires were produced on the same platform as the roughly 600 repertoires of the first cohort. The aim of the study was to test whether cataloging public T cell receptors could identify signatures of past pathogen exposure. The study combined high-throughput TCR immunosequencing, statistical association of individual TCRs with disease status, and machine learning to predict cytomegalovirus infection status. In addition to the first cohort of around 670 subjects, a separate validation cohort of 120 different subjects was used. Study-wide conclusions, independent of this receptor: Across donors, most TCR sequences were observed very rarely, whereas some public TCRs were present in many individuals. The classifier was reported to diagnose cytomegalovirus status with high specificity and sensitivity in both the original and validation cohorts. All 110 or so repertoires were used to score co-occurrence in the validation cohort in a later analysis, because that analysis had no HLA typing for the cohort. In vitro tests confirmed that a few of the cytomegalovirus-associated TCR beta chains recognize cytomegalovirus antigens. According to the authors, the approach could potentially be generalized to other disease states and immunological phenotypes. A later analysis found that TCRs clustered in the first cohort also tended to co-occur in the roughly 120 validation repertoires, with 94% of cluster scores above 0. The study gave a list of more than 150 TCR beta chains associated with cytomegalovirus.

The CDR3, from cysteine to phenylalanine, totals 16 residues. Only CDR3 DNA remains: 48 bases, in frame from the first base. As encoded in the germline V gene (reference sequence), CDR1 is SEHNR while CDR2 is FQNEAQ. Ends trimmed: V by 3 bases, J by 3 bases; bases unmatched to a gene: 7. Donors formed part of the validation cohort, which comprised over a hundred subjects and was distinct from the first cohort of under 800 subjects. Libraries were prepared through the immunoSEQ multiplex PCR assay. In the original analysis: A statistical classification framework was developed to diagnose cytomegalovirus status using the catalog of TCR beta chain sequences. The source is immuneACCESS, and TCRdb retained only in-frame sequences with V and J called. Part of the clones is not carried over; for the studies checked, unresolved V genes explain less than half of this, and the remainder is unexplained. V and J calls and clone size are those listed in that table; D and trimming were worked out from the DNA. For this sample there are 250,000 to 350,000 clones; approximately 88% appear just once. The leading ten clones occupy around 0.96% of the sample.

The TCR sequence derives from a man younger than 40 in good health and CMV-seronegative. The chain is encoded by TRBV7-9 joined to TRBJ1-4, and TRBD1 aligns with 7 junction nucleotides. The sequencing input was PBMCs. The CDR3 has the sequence CASSFSATGANEKLFF. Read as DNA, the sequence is TGTGCCAGCAGCTTTAGCGCTACAGGGGCTAATGAAAAACTGTTTTTT. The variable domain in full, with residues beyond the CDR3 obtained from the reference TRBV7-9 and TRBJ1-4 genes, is DTGVSQNPRHKITKRGQNVTFRCDPISEHNRLYWYRQTLGQGPEFLTYFQNEAQLEKSRLLSDRFSAERPKGSFSTLEIQRTEQGDSAMYLCASSFSATGANEKLFFGSGTQLSVL.